These T cell receptor beta chains were read from a single sample in a study of blood T cells in healthy people across ages. MiXCR, run by TCRdb on the 5' RACE reads, gives a single entry per CDR3 protein. The sample holds 750,000 to 950,000 distinct CDR3 sequences; about 27% are singletons and the top ten take about 9.4%. These records were also assigned to another study, of T cells of mothers and their children.

The sample was blood. The receptors were gathered from a woman aged 40 to 50 in good health. The CDR3 runs from the conserved cysteine through the conserved F or W. The D gene is left open where the match is weak. The listing skips clone size in some rows; elsewhere it reads once, few, many or a size class.

cdr3_nt cdr3_aa j_call d_call clone_size v_call cdr3_length
TGTGCCACCAGTGACCCGAAGGGAACCGGAAACACCATATATTTT CATSDPKGTGNTIYF TRBJ1-3 - - TRBV24-1 15
TGCGCCAGCAGCGGGACTAGCGAGGGGGCCCGGAATGAGCAGTTCTTC CASSGTSEGARNEQFF TRBJ2-1 TRBD2 - TRBV5-1 16
TGTGCCAGCAGCCAAGAAGCAGGGAGGCCGAAAGGAAACACCATATATTTT CASSQEAGRPKGNTIYF TRBJ1-3 - - TRBV3-1 17
TGTGCCAGCAGTTGGGACAGGGAGGCCGGTCAGCCCCAGCATTTT CASSWDREAGQPQHF TRBJ1-5 TRBD1 few TRBV12-3/TRBV12-4 15
TGTGCCAGCAGCTTAGAGGTGGGCGGCTCTGGGGCCAACGTCCTGACTTTC CASSLEVGGSGANVLTF TRBJ2-6 - many TRBV7-6 17
TGTGCCAGCAGCCAAGAGACGGGGAGGGTCGGATACAATGAGCAGTTCTTC CASSQETGRVGYNEQFF TRBJ2-1 TRBD2 few TRBV14 17
TGCGCCAGCAGCACCTCGACAGGCGCCAACTATGGCTACACCTTC CASSTSTGANYGYTF TRBJ1-2 - many TRBV5-1 15
TGTGCCAGCAGCGGACAGAGAAACTACGAGCAGTACTTC CASSGQRNYEQYF TRBJ2-7 - many TRBV7-9 13
TGCAGTGCTAGAGATCCGGAGAACACTGAAGCTTTCTTT CSARDPENTEAFF TRBJ1-1 - - TRBV20-1 13
TGTGCCAGCAGCCAAGATTACAGGGGAACAGATACGCAGTATTTT CASSQDYRGTDTQYF TRBJ2-3 TRBD1 few TRBV4-2 15
TGTGCCAGCAGTGCCAGGGACAGGAACACCGGGGAGCTGTTTTTT CASSARDRNTGELFF TRBJ2-2 TRBD1 few TRBV2 15
TGTGCCAGCAACCCGGGGGACAGGCCCTACAATGAGCAGTTCTTC CASNPGDRPYNEQFF TRBJ2-1 TRBD1 - TRBV28 15
TGCGCCAGCAGCTTGATTAGCCACGGCGAGCAGTACTTC CASSLISHGEQYF TRBJ2-7 - many TRBV5-1 13
TGTGCCAGCAGAGGGCCGGGACGACGAGTCTCTTACGAGCAGTACTTC CASRGPGRRVSYEQYF TRBJ2-7 - many TRBV11-2 16
TGCGCCAGCAGCCAAGAGGCAGGGGGAAACACCATATATTTT CASSQEAGGNTIYF TRBJ1-3 - few TRBV4-3 14
TGTGCCAGCAGCCAAGGAGACAAACCGTACAATGAGCAGTTCTTC CASSQGDKPYNEQFF TRBJ2-1 - many TRBV3-1 15
TGTGCCAGCAGTTTAAACGGGGTCGGGAATCAGCCCCAGCATTTT CASSLNGVGNQPQHF TRBJ1-5 - - TRBV12-3/TRBV12-4 15
TGTGCCAACAGGGGGACAGTGATGAACACTGAAGCTTTCTTT CANRGTVMNTEAFF TRBJ1-1 TRBD1 - TRBV25-1 14
TGTGCCAGCAGCCCCGTCCAGGGTTTTCGCGAGCAGTACTTC CASSPVQGFREQYF TRBJ2-7 - few TRBV28 14
TGCAGTGCCGAACCGGCGGGGGGCCGCACAGATACGCAGTATTTT CSAEPAGGRTDTQYF TRBJ2-3 TRBD2 - TRBV20-1 15
TGTGCCAGCAGGGCGACTAGCGGGGTGGGGAATGAGCAGTTCTTC CASRATSGVGNEQFF TRBJ2-1 TRBD2 many TRBV7-6 15
TGCGCCAGCAGCATGGACGGGGGGAGCTACAATGAGCAGTTCTTC CASSMDGGSYNEQFF TRBJ2-1 TRBD2 few TRBV5-1 15
TGCAGCGCTGAACGGGACATCACAAATACGCAGTATTTT CSAERDITNTQYF TRBJ2-3 - - TRBV29-1 13
TGTGCCAGCAGCCTTGGGGGAGCAGGGATGAGCACTGAAGCTTTCTTT CASSLGGAGMSTEAFF TRBJ1-1 - few TRBV2 16
TGTGCCAGCCTAGATAGCTCTGGAAACACCATATATTTT CASLDSSGNTIYF TRBJ1-3 - few TRBV6-5 13
TGCGCCAGCAGCCCTACAGCCATGAACACTGAAGCTTTCTTT CASSPTAMNTEAFF TRBJ1-1 - - TRBV5-1 14
TGTGCCAACGCGGGGCGAGGCGGAATCGACTATGGCTACACCTTC CANAGRGGIDYGYTF TRBJ1-2 - few TRBV5-5 15
TGTGCCAGCAGGGCTGACGGGGGCGACGGTGGCTACACCTTC CASRADGGDGGYTF TRBJ1-2 - - TRBV28 14
TGTGCCAGCAGTGAAGCGATCGCGGAGGGGTTCTATGGCTACACCTTC CASSEAIAEGFYGYTF TRBJ1-2 - - TRBV6-1 16
TGTGCCAGCAGTCCAAGACAGGGAGGCCCCTACGAGCAGTACTTC CASSPRQGGPYEQYF TRBJ2-7 - many TRBV27 15
TGTGCCACCAGTGACTACCGGGACGGGCACTATGGCTACACCTTC CATSDYRDGHYGYTF TRBJ1-2 - few TRBV24-1 15
TGCAGTGCTAGAGATCCGGGGGGGGGATACAATGAGCAGTTCTTC CSARDPGGGYNEQFF TRBJ2-1 TRBD2 - TRBV20-1 15
TGTGCCAGCAGCTTATATGTAAGGGACACTGAAGCTTTCTTT CASSLYVRDTEAFF TRBJ1-1 - - TRBV7-8 14
TGTGCCACCAAAGGGGGCAGGGGTGAAAAACTGTTTTTT CATKGGRGEKLFF TRBJ1-4 TRBD1 few TRBV15 13
TGTGCCAGCAGTTTTGGGCAGAAAGGGGGGACCCAGTACTTC CASSFGQKGGTQYF TRBJ2-5 - - TRBV12-3/TRBV12-4 14
TGCGCCAGCAGCCAAGATCTTCAAGGGACTAGCGTTTACAATGAGCAGTTCTTC CASSQDLQGTSVYNEQFF TRBJ2-1 TRBD2 - TRBV4-3 18
TGTGCCAGCAGCGCGACTAGCGGGCCCTACGAGCAGTACTTC CASSATSGPYEQYF TRBJ2-7 TRBD2 many TRBV5-6 14
TGTGCCAGCAGCTTAAGAGCGGGGGGGCAGGTTGAGCAGTTCTTC CASSLRAGGQVEQFF TRBJ2-1 TRBD2 many TRBV7-3 15
TGCGCCAGCAGCCAAGAGGCCACGCCTAGCACAGATACGCAGTATTTT CASSQEATPSTDTQYF TRBJ2-3 - many TRBV4-3 16
TGCAGCGGGGGGACAGGGGGCACTGAAGCTTTCTTT CSGGTGGTEAFF TRBJ1-1 TRBD1 few TRBV29-1 12
TGTGCCAACAGGGCGCCAGGACACCTCTCCTACGAGCAGTACTTC CANRAPGHLSYEQYF TRBJ2-7 - - TRBV6-2/TRBV6-3 15
TGTGCCAGCAGCGTACCGGGACAGGGGGGAAGGGGTGGCTACACCTTC CASSVPGQGGRGGYTF TRBJ1-2 TRBD1 - TRBV7-2 16
TGCAGCGTTAGACAGGGACGTGACCTTGGCTACACCTTC CSVRQGRDLGYTF TRBJ1-2 TRBD1 many TRBV29-1 13
TGTGCCAGCAGTTCGGGACTAGCGGGGGCCACTGAGTGGTTCTTC CASSSGLAGATEWFF TRBJ2-1 TRBD2 many TRBV27 15
TGTGCTAGTGGCCCCGTAAACACAGATACGCAGTATTTT CASGPVNTDTQYF TRBJ2-3 - many TRBV12-5 13
TGTGCCAGCAGTTATAGCCCCCCAACCTCCTACAATGAGCAGCCCTTC CASSYSPPTSYNEQPF TRBJ2-1 - - TRBV7-6 16
TGTGCCAGCAGCGTAGGAAGGGACAGGGGTCATGAGCAGTTCTTC CASSVGRDRGHEQFF TRBJ2-1 TRBD1 few TRBV9 15
TGTGCCAGCAGTTTAGGGGCAGTATTCAATGAAAAACTGTTTTTT CASSLGAVFNEKLFF TRBJ1-4 - - TRBV28 15
TGTGCCAGCAGCATTACTGGGACGGCGATAGCTGAAGCTTTCTTT CASSITGTAIAEAFF TRBJ1-1 - few TRBV7-9 15
TGTGCCAGCAGCTCCGACTTTGGGAACACTGAAGCTTTCTTT CASSSDFGNTEAFF TRBJ1-1 - - TRBV11-2 14
TGTGCCAGCAGCCACCACTTGCGATATACGGAGTCTTACTACGAGCAGTACTTC CASSHHLRYTESYYEQYF TRBJ2-7 - few TRBV14 18
TGCGCCACCCAGCCAAGGTCCGGGGGGTCCAACAATGAGCAGTACTTC CATQPRSGGSNNEQYF TRBJ2-4 TRBD2 - TRBV4-1 16
TGTGCCAGCAGCTTCTCTGGGACTAGCGGGGGGGGCTCCTACAATGAGCAGTACTTC CASSFSGTSGGGSYNEQYF TRBJ2-7 TRBD2 - TRBV5-5 19
TGTGCCACCAGTGATTCTAGAACACAAGAGACCCAGTACTTC CATSDSRTQETQYF TRBJ2-5 - - TRBV24-1 14
TGCGCCAGCAGCTTCGGGGGCCCCACAGATACGCAGTATTTT CASSFGGPTDTQYF TRBJ2-3 - many TRBV5-1 14